The 19 T cell receptor beta chains listed next were all sequenced from one sample in a study of OX40 agonist ivuxolimab in advanced cancers. Clones were sequenced by immunoSEQ multiplex PCR, and TCRdb holds only the in-frame ones, with some missing. The sample holds 90,000 or so clones; 89% are singletons and the top ten take roughly 0.33%. This sample comprised CD4+ or CD8+ T cells sorted from blood, obtained in a trial of the OX40 agonist ivuxolimab. These receptor sequences come from an adult with an advanced solid tumor such as melanoma, head and neck, liver or kidney cancer.

This chain links TRBV6-5 with TRBJ1-3; a possible D gene is TRBD1 (5 bases). The CDR3 runs to 15 residues. V shed 6 bases and J shed 1 base, with 13 bases lying between them. Germline V gene data show CDR1 as MNHEY and CDR2 as SVGAGI. The CDR3 spells CASSLGRGSGNTIYF. The CDR3 DNA follows: TGTGCCAGCAGCCTGGGTCGGGGGTCTGGAAACACCATATATTTT.

The sample holds one count of this clone. The V call is TRBV27, the J call TRBJ2-4; D ambiguous. Per the germline V gene, CDR1 is MNHEY and CDR2 is SMNVEV (reference sequence). Trimming pared 4 bases from V and 1 base from J, leaving 14 bases between. This CDR3 region has 16 residues. The CDR3 region has the DNA TGTGCCAGCAGTTCCATCGTGAGACGGGCCAAAAACATTCAGTACTTC. It encodes CASSSIVRRAKNIQYF.

The chain carries TRBV7-9 and TRBJ1-1; D might be TRBD1 (6 bases). Germline lookup yields CDR1 SEHNR and CDR2 FQNEAQ (reference sequence). The CDR3 is 17 amino acids. V lost 3 bases to trimming and J lost 1 base, with 18 bases between them. The CDR3 spells CASSFDPNSDRNTEAFF. CDR3 sequence (DNA): TGTGCCAGCAGCTTCGACCCAAATTCGGACAGGAACACTGAAGCTTTCTTT.

This clone was picked up one time. The V call is TRBV11-2, the J call TRBJ2-7, with D possibly matching TRBD1 (6 bases). This CDR3 spans 16 amino acids. Trimming removed 4 bases from V and 0 bases from J, with 16 bases in between. Germline V gene sequence: CDR1 SGHAT, CDR2 FQNNGV. The chain's CDR3 is CASSSISTGGSYEQYF. CDR3 nucleotides: TGTGCCAGCAGCTCAATCTCGACAGGCGGCTCCTACGAGCAGTACTTC.

The V call is TRBV2, the J call TRBJ2-3, with D uncertain. The CDR3 length is 15 residues. Germline loops: CDR1 SNHLY, CDR2 FYNNEI. Trimming stripped 1 base from V and 2 bases from J, with 10 bases between. Written as DNA, the CDR3 is TGTGCCAGCAGTGAAGGGCCATCGGACACAGATACGCAGTATTTT. Protein product: CASSEGPSDTDTQYF.

This sequence joins TRBV29-1 and TRBJ2-7; 7 nucleotides agree with TRBD1. Germline assignment: CDR1 SQVTM and CDR2 ANQGSEA. J gave up 3 bases and V 4 bases, and 9 bases lay outside the gene matches. The CDR3 runs 14 residues. The CDR3 spells CSVGDRAAYYEQYF. The CDR3 DNA is TGCAGCGTTGGAGACAGGGCGGCATACTACGAGCAGTACTTC.

The chain combines TRBV5-4 with TRBJ2-5, with D possibly matching TRBD2 (5 bases). This CDR3 is 15 amino acids long. CDR1 and CDR2 from the germline V gene are SGHNT and YYREEE (reference sequence). V gave up 4 bases and J gave up 5 bases, with 18 bases separating them. The CDR3 DNA reads as TGTGCCAGCAGCCCCGAGGGCCGGGTTGGGGAGACCCAGTACTTC. Translated: CASSPEGRVGETQYF. The whole variable domain, filled in from reference TRBV5-4 and TRBJ2-5, reads ETGVTQSPTHLIKTRGQQVTLRCSSQSGHNTVSWYQQALGQGPQFIFQYYREEENGRGNFPPRFSGLQFPNYSSELNVNALELDDSALYLCASSPEGRVGETQYFGPGTRLLVL.

V usage is TRBV5-6 and J usage is TRBJ1-1; D gene uncertain. Germline CDR1 is SGHDT and CDR2 is YYEEEE. CDR3 size: 11 residues. V lost 0 bases and J 3 bases, leaving 0 bases between the germline ends. The chain's CDR3 is CASSLDTEAFF. Written as DNA, the CDR3 is TGTGCCAGCAGCTTGGACACTGAAGCTTTCTTT.

The gene calls are TRBV5-1 and TRBJ2-1; 7 nucleotides agree with TRBD1. The V gene's germline CDR1 is SGHRS and CDR2 YFSETQ. Trimming took 0 bases from V and 5 from J; bases not matched to a gene: 5. The CDR3 runs to 15 residues. The CDR3 reads CASSLDGTANNEQFF. In DNA form, the CDR3 reads TGCGCCAGCAGCTTGGATGGGACAGCAAACAATGAGCAGTTCTTC.

Only a few counts were recorded for this clone. This rearrangement joins TRBV12-5 to TRBJ2-7, with 7 nucleotides matching TRBD1. Germline V gene data show CDR1 as LGHNT and CDR2 as FRNRAP. The CDR3 contains 14 residues. V dropped 6 bases and J dropped 3; count of bases not matched to a gene: 8. CDR3 amino acids: CASGPGQNYYEQYF. The CDR3 DNA sequence: TGTGCTAGTGGCCCGGGACAGAACTACTACGAGCAGTACTTC.

The gene calls are TRBV28 and TRBJ1-2, with unresolved D. Germline V gene lookup returns CDR1 MDHEN and CDR2 SYDVKM. The V end lost 5 bases, the J end lost 7 bases, and 17 bases lay between the germline ends. The CDR3 sequence is 14 residues long. This CDR3 reads CASSPPAGRAGYTF. CDR3 bases: TGTGCCAGCAGTCCTCCAGCAGGCCGGGCTGGCTACACCTTC.

The rearrangement joins TRBV4-1 to TRBJ1-2, with 7 bases aligning to TRBD1. Per the germline V gene, CDR1 is MGHRA and CDR2 is YSYEKL. The CDR3 sequence is 16 residues long. The trim removed 4 bases at V and 2 bases at J, leaving 10 bases unmatched. The CDR3 loop reads CASSPWTGRLNYGYTF. In nucleotides, the CDR3 is TGCGCCAGCAGCCCGTGGACAGGAAGATTAAACTATGGCTACACCTTC.

The CDR3 region has the DNA TGTGCCAGCAGTGACTCGGGGCCTGGCAATCAGCCCCAGCATTTT. It yields the protein CASSDSGPGNQPQHF. The rearrangement uses TRBV27 and TRBJ1-5; D possibly corresponds to TRBD1 (5 bases). Trimming stripped 5 bases from V and 2 bases from J, with 13 bases between. CDR3 length: 15 residues. CDR1 is MNHEY and CDR2 is SMNVEV in the germline V gene (reference sequence).

The rearrangement links TRBV4-1 to TRBJ2-1; 8 bases align to TRBD2. CDR3 length: 15 amino acids. V shed 1 base, J shed 7 bases, and the junction held 6 bases outside the gene matches. Germline loops: CDR1 MGHRA, CDR2 YSYEKL. DNA of the CDR3: TGCGCCAGCAGCCAAGGTAATAGCGGGACGAATGAGCAGTTCTTC. This sequence encodes CASSQGNSGTNEQFF.

V gene TRBV19 combines with J gene TRBJ1-3; D is unresolved. The CDR3 extends over 16 amino acids. The germline V and J ends were trimmed by 0 bases and 0 bases, with 9 bases remaining between them. Germline CDR1 is LNHDA and CDR2 is SQIVND (reference sequence). CDR3 residues: CASSIEIESSGNTIYF. The DNA for the CDR3 is TGTGCCAGTAGTATAGAAATAGAAAGCTCTGGAAACACCATATATTTT.

The V gene is TRBV30, the J gene TRBJ1-5, with D possibly being TRBD1 (5 bases). CDR1 is GTSNPN, CDR2 SVGIG, per germline (reference sequence). V was pared by 5 bases and J by 0 bases, with 8 bases between. This CDR3 region has 13 residues. CDR3 residues: CAWGGDSNQPQHF. The CDR3, as DNA: TGTGCCTGGGGGGGGGATAGCAATCAGCCCCAGCATTTT.

The chain carries TRBV19 and TRBJ1-5; 10 bases line up with TRBD1. V lost 4 bases, J lost 5 bases, and 5 bases stayed unmatched. The CDR3 length is 15 residues. Germline V CDR1 and CDR2: LNHDA, SQIVND (reference sequence). The CDR3: CASSTGQGGYQPQHF. In DNA form, the CDR3 reads TGTGCCAGTAGTACTGGACAGGGGGGTTATCAGCCCCAGCATTTT.

This clone was counted between two and nine times. The junction differs from germline at one of its ends, possibly a read error. V gene TRBV7-2 combines with J gene TRBJ2-5; 9 bases map to TRBD2. CDR1 SGHTA and CDR2 FQGNSA come from the germline V gene. This CDR3 has 14 amino acids. The chain's CDR3 is CASSTVLAGAWRDF. CDR3 nucleotides: TGTGCCAGCAGTACGGTATTAGCGGGGGCCTGGAGGGACTTC.

This chain uses TRBV6-6 with TRBJ2-7; possibly TRBD2 for D (6 bases). Deletions cut 2 bases from V and 0 bases from J, with 14 bases between. The CDR3 is 16 amino acids. Germline CDR1 MNHNY, CDR2 SVGAGI (reference sequence). CDR3 sequence reads: CASSYAGPSSSYEQYF. DNA for the CDR3: TGTGCCAGCAGTTACGCGGGACCCTCTAGCTCCTACGAGCAGTACTTC.